This T cell receptor beta chain was retrieved from a study of blood T cell repertoires in COVID-19. Study overall: Some COVID-19 samples were acute and others convalescent; all came from the United States, Italy and Spain. Sample material is recorded as cDNA or gDNA derived from T cells, B-cell-depleted T cells, or PBMCs.

The CDR3 has 16 residues. The V gene's germline CDR1 is LGHNT and CDR2 FRNRAP. V gave up 5 bases and J gave up 2 bases, with 16 bases separating them. How the authors handled the data: Quantification of nucleated cells was approximated via reference gene primer amplification. The assay was immunoSEQ multiplex PCR, and TCRdb's table has in-frame clones only and misses some. V and J calls and clone size are those listed in that table; D and trimming were worked out from the DNA. The sample contains 170,000 or so clones, more than 75% of which appear only once. The receptor was derived from a man aged 35-49 years with active or convalescent COVID-19. The chain is built from TRBV12-5 and TRBJ1-5; perhaps TRBD1 as D (6 bases). What was sequenced was peripheral blood. CDR3 in DNA: TGTGCTAGTGGTATCCGGGGGGGCGCAGGCAATCAGCCCCAGCATTTT. Amino acids: CASGIRGGAGNQPQHF. The full variable domain, in which reference TRBV12-5 and TRBJ1-5 provide the parts outside the CDR3, is DARVTQTPRHKVTEMGQEVTMRCQPILGHNTVFWYRQTMMQGLELLAYFRNRAPLDDSGMPKDRFSAEMPDATLATLKIQPSEPRDSAVYFCASGIRGGAGNQPQHFGDGTRLSIL.